What follows is one TCR beta chain and its context. These data are taken from a study of T cell responses to AZD1222 COVID-19 vaccine. The CDR3 spans 15 residues. Germline V gene sequence: CDR1 KGHDR, CDR2 SFDVKD. V was cut by 3 bases and J by 7 bases, with 15 bases left in between. TCRdb's copy holds only in-frame clones and misses some; the assay was immunoSEQ multiplex PCR. Of some 150,000 clones in the sample, 90% were seen once. The source material was peripheral blood, sampled on day 0 of AZD1222 vaccination. The chain couples TRBV24-1 to TRBJ2-1; tentative D call: TRBD1 (8 bases). The receptor was isolated from an adult in good health. The CDR3 spells CATSDRGQGGNEQFF. The CDR3 region has the DNA TGTGCCACCAGTGATCGAGGACAGGGAGGGAATGAGCAGTTCTTC.